This T cell receptor (beta chain) was recovered during a study of blood T cell repertoires in COVID-19. Method: immunoSEQ multiplex PCR; TCRdb's copy keeps in-frame clones and lacks some. The sample holds 150,000 to 200,000 clones, approximately 91% seen once. V was trimmed by 2 bases and J by 0 bases, leaving 13 bases between them. This CDR3 comprises 16 residues. CDR1 and CDR2 from the germline V gene are SGHVS and FQNEAQ. Sequenced material: peripheral blood. The TCR comes from a man aged 65-85 years with active or convalescent COVID-19. The chain combines TRBV7-8 with TRBJ1-2, with D perhaps TRBD1 (5 bases). CDR3 sequence: CASSLRRDGANYGYTF. CDR3 bases: TGTGCCAGCAGCTTACGGAGGGACGGAGCTAACTATGGCTACACCTTC.